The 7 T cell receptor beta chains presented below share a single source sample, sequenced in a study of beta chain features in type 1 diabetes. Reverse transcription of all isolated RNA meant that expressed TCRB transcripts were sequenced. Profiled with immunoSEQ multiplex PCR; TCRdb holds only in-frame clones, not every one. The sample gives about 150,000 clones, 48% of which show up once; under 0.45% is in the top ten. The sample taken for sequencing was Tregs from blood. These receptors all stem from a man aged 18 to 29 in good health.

This CDR3 reads CAWSRGYEQYF. The CDR3 nucleotides read TGTGCCTGGAGTCGGGGGTACGAGCAGTACTTC. The J gene is TRBJ2-7, the V gene TRBV30, with D possibly being TRBD2 (6 bases). Germline lookup yields CDR1 GTSNPN and CDR2 SVGIG (reference sequence). V was pared by 2 bases and J by 4 bases, with 6 bases between. The CDR3 covers 11 residues.

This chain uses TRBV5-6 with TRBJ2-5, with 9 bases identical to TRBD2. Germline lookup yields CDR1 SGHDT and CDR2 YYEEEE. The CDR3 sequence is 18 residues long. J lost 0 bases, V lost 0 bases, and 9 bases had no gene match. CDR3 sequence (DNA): TGTGCCAGCAGCTTGGTACCCAGCGGGGGGTGGTACCAAGAGACCCAGTACTTC. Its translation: CASSLVPSGGWYQETQYF.

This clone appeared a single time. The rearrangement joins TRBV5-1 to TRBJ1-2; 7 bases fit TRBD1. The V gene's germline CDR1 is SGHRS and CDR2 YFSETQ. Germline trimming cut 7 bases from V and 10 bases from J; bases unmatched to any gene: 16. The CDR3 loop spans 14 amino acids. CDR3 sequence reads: CASARAGQEESYTF. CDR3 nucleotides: TGCGCCAGCGCGCGGGCCGGACAGGAGGAATCCTACACCTTC. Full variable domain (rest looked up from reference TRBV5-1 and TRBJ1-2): KAGVTQTPRYLIKTRGQQVTLSCSPISGHRSVSWYQQTPGQGLQFLFEYFSETQRNKGNFPGRFSGRQFSNSRSEMNVSTLELGDSALYLCASARAGQEESYTFGSGTRLTVV.

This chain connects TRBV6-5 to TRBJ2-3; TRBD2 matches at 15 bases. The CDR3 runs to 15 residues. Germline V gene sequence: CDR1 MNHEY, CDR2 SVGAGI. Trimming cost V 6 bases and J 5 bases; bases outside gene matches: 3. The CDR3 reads CASRGTSGRLDTQYF. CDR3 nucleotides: TGTGCCAGCAGGGGGACTAGCGGGAGGTTAGATACGCAGTATTTT.

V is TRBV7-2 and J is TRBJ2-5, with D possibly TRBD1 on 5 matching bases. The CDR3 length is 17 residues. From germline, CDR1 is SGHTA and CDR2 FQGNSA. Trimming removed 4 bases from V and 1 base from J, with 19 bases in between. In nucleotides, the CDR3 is TGTGCCAGCAGCTCTACCCCCCCTGGTAGGGGCCAAGAGACCCAGTACTTC. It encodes CASSSTPPGRGQETQYF.

In DNA, the CDR3 is TGCGCCAGCAGCCAAGATAGTTGGCGGAGCCCCCAGTTCTTC. Its translation is CASSQDSWRSPQFF. This sequence joins TRBV4-3 and TRBJ2-1; no definite D call. V lost 0 bases to trimming and J lost 13 bases, with 16 bases between them. The length of the CDR3 is 14 residues. CDR1 and CDR2 from the germline V gene are LGHNA and YSLEER.

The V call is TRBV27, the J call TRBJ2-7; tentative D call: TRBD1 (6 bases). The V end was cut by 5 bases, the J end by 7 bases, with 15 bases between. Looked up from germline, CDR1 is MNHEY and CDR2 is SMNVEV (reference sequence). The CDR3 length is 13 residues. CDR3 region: CASSNRVSYEQYF. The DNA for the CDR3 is TGTGCCAGCAGTAACAGGGTTTCTTATGAGCAGTACTTC.